The 14 T cell receptor beta chains listed next were all sequenced from one sample in a study of blood T cells in healthy people across ages. With a J-beta primer mix and a sample-barcoded 5' primer, a second PCR ran about 7 to 11 cycles. TCRdb re-called the 5' RACE reads with MiXCR, one entry per CDR3 protein. The sample carries roughly 800,000 distinct CDR3 sequences, 58% recorded once. The sample was blood. Source of these receptors: a man between 25 and 39 years old in good health.

The genes are TRBV5-1 and TRBJ1-1; possibly TRBD1 for D (6 bases). Per germline, CDR1 SGHRS and CDR2 YFSETQ. This CDR3 is 15 amino acids long. V dropped 0 bases and J dropped 5 bases, with 14 bases sitting between them. Here the CDR3 reads CASSLDTGRMTEAFF. CDR3 nucleotide sequence: TGCGCCAGCAGCTTGGATACAGGGAGAATGACTGAAGCTTTCTTT.

J is TRBJ2-7 and V is TRBV4-3, with D possibly called TRBD1 or TRBD2 (5 bases each). The germline CDR1 and CDR2 sequences are LGHNA and YSLEER. The CDR3 consists of 15 residues. The V end lost 4 bases, the J end lost 7 bases, and 20 bases lay between the germline ends. CDR3 sequence: CASSPSPLGTGEQYF. As DNA, the CDR3 is TGCGCCAGCAGCCCTAGTCCTTTAGGGACGGGGGAGCAGTACTTC.

The chain employs TRBV4-2 and TRBJ1-2; perhaps TRBD1 as D (5 bases). The CDR3 runs 17 residues. V lost 0 bases and J 0 bases, leaving 14 bases between the germline ends. Germline values: CDR1 LGHNA, CDR2 YNFKEQ. The DNA of the CDR3 is TGTGCCAGCAGCCAAGAGGCCTGGGGGGTAGCTAACTATGGCTACACCTTC. It yields the protein CASSQEAWGVANYGYTF.

J is TRBJ2-3 and V is TRBV5-1, with D perhaps TRBD2 (5 bases). Trimming shortened V by 2 bases and J by 5 bases, and 12 bases separated the two germline ends. CDR3 length: 14 amino acids. The germline CDR1 and CDR2 sequences are SGHRS and YFSETQ. In DNA, the CDR3 is TGCGCCAGCAGCTTCAACGGGGTAGGAGATACGCAGTATTTT. It specifies CASSFNGVGDTQYF.

V gene TRBV27 combines with J gene TRBJ2-7; unclear D gene. Germline assignment: CDR1 MNHEY and CDR2 SMNVEV (reference sequence). V gave up 5 bases and J gave up 8 bases, with 19 bases separating them. This CDR3 has 14 amino acids. The CDR3 DNA reads as TGTGCCAGCAGTATCTCCGACCCCAAGGAGAAGCAGTACTTC. The encoded protein is CASSISDPKEKQYF.

The chain employs TRBV20-1 and TRBJ1-5; D possibly corresponds to TRBD1 (6 bases). CDR1 and CDR2 (germline): DFQATT, SNEGSKA (reference sequence). This CDR3 has 15 residues. V lost 6 bases and J 5 bases, leaving 20 bases between the germline ends. The CDR3 nucleotides are TGCAGTGCCTCCTCGAGGGGGAATAGGGATCAGCCCCAGCATTTT. Translated, it gives CSASSRGNRDQPQHF.

The gene calls are TRBV7-3 and TRBJ1-1; 7 bases line up with TRBD1. V lost 4 bases to trimming and J lost 5 bases; unmatched junction nucleotides: 7. The CDR3 has 14 amino acids. Germline V gives CDR1 SGHTA, CDR2 FQGTGA. The CDR3 region is CASSSEGAGTEAFF. The CDR3 nucleotides read TGTGCCAGCAGCTCAGAGGGGGCGGGAACTGAAGCTTTCTTT.

This sequence joins TRBV7-2 and TRBJ2-5; 7 bases align to TRBD1. Per the germline V gene, CDR1 is SGHTA and CDR2 is FQGNSA. The CDR3 contains 14 residues. J lost 4 bases, V lost 4 bases, and 6 bases had no gene match. The CDR3 here is CASSSNRGVETQYF. In nucleotides, the CDR3 is TGTGCCAGCAGCTCCAACAGGGGTGTAGAGACCCAGTACTTC. The full variable domain, in which reference TRBV7-2 and TRBJ2-5 provide the parts outside the CDR3, is GAGVSQSPSNKVTEKGKDVELRCDPISGHTALYWYRQSLGQGLEFLIYFQGNSAPDKSGLPSDRFSAERTGGSVSTLTIQRTQQEDSAVYLCASSSNRGVETQYFGPGTRLLVL.

The chain combines TRBV20-1 with TRBJ1-3; D gene uncertain. Trimming stripped 5 bases from V and 0 bases from J, with 5 bases between. From germline, CDR1 is DFQATT and CDR2 SNEGSKA (reference sequence). The CDR3 runs 12 residues. CDR3 sequence (DNA): TGCAGTGCTGGCCACTCTGGAAACACCATATATTTT. Translated: CSAGHSGNTIYF.

The CDR3 DNA is TGTGCCAGCAGCGACGAAACCGGGACAGGGTTTTCTGGCGAGCAGTACTTC. Its translation is CASSDETGTGFSGEQYF. The V gene is TRBV9, the J gene TRBJ2-7; 9 bases map to TRBD1. This CDR3 has 17 residues. The trim removed 3 bases at V and 6 bases at J, leaving 16 bases unmatched. Germline V lookup: CDR1 SGDLS, CDR2 YYNGEE.

The V gene is TRBV29-1, the J gene TRBJ1-1, with D hard to call. CDR1 is SQVTM and CDR2 is ANQGSEA in the germline V gene. Trimming left V 2 bases short and J 4 bases short, with 5 bases between. The CDR3 runs 11 residues. The CDR3 loop is CSVERPTEAFF. The CDR3 DNA reads TGCAGCGTTGAACGGCCCACTGAAGCTTTCTTT.

There are a few counts of this clonotype. The V gene is TRBV15, the J gene TRBJ2-7; D may be TRBD2 (5 bases). The V end was cut by 2 bases, the J end by 5 bases, with 19 bases between. The CDR3 is 16 residues long. The germline gives CDR1 LNHNV, CDR2 YYDKDF (reference sequence). CDR3 sequence (DNA): TGTGCCACCAGCAGAATTGGGCCCCCGAGGGCCAACGAGCAGTACTTC. It encodes CATSRIGPPRANEQYF.

The rearrangement uses TRBV24-1 and TRBJ2-1, with D possibly matching TRBD2 (5 bases). Between the trimmed V and J ends, which lost 6 bases and 5 bases, there was a span of 13 bases. The germline V gene encodes CDR1 KGHDR and CDR2 SFDVKD. The CDR3 is 14 amino acids. CDR3 nucleotides: TGTGCCACCAGTAGGTCCGGGAAGCACAATGAGCAGTTCTTC. This gives the protein CATSRSGKHNEQFF.

This clonotype was seen more than once but under ten times. For the CDR3, the DNA is TGTGCCAGCAGCTTAGACGGGACAGGGTTCAGCTACGAGCAGTACTTC. This codes for CASSLDGTGFSYEQYF. The gene calls are TRBV7-2 and TRBJ2-7; the match to TRBD1 covers 9 bases. This CDR3 has 16 residues. Germline CDR1 SGHTA, CDR2 FQGNSA. Trimming at V came to 1 base and at J to 3 bases, leaving 7 bases not matched to a gene.